One sample yielded the 25 T cell receptor beta chains listed below, sequenced in a study of cytomegalovirus exposure and HLA in healthy donors. The PCR made use of 60 Vbeta and 13 Jbeta primers. Sequencing used immunoSEQ multiplex PCR; TCRdb keeps in-frame clones, though not all of them. Of around 150,000 clones in the sample, 79% were seen once. Sequences were obtained from PBMCs. The receptors shown here come from a man aged 45 to 65 in good health and CMV-seropositive.

The chain has TRBV7-8 and TRBJ1-1; D is perhaps TRBD1 (6 bases). Germline CDR1 and CDR2: SGHVS and FQNEAQ. This CDR3 is 14 amino acids long. Trimming removed 1 base from V and 4 bases from J, with 10 bases in between. This chain's CDR3 is CASSLGGLGTEAFF. The CDR3 DNA follows: TGTGCCAGCAGCTTAGGGGGGCTCGGCACTGAAGCTTTCTTT.

This chain joins TRBV5-6 and TRBJ2-1; 7 bases are shared with TRBD1. This CDR3 is 15 amino acids long. CDR1 is SGHDT and CDR2 is YYEEEE in the germline V gene. The V gene end was trimmed by 4 bases and the J gene end by 8 bases; junction bases not matched to a gene: 12. The CDR3 DNA reads TGTGCCAGCAGCGGGTACAGGGGTGGATACGATGAGCAGTTCTTC. It specifies CASSGYRGGYDEQFF.

This clone was seen a handful of times. The junction departs from germline at one end; a sequencing error may be responsible. The CDR3, as DNA: TGTTCCAGCAGCTCGGGACAGTACGAGCAGTACTTC. It is translated as CSSSSGQYEQYF. This rearrangement joins TRBV7-9 to TRBJ2-7; 7 nucleotides match TRBD1. The germline V gene encodes CDR1 SEHNR and CDR2 FQNEAQ (reference sequence). The CDR3 contains 12 residues. Filled out from reference TRBV7-9 and TRBJ2-7, the complete variable domain reads DTGVSQNPRHKITKRGQNVTFRCDPISEHNRLYWYRQTLGQGPEFLTYFQNEAQLEKSRLLSDRFSAERPKGSFSTLEIQRTEQGDSAMYLCSSSSGQYEQYFGPGTRLTVT.

The V gene is TRBV5-4, the J gene TRBJ2-7, with 7 bases aligning to TRBD1. Germline CDR1 reads SGHNT; CDR2 reads YYREEE (reference sequence). J gave up 0 bases and V 4 bases, and 7 bases lay outside the gene matches. The CDR3 totals 15 residues. CDR3 sequence (DNA): TGTGCCAGCAGCCGGAAACAGGGGACCTCCTACGAGCAGTACTTC. Encoded protein: CASSRKQGTSYEQYF.

On this clone: Other DNA sequences in this sample translate to the same CDR3. The chain uses TRBV13 and TRBJ1-6; maybe TRBD1 (5 bases). The CDR3 has 15 residues. Germline V gene lookup returns CDR1 PRHDT and CDR2 FYEKMQ (reference sequence). Trimming cost V 1 base and J 7 bases, with 11 bases left between them. CDR3 protein: CASSLVTVGNSPLHF. CDR3 nucleotides: TGTGCCAGCAGCTTAGTGACAGTTGGAAATTCACCCCTCCACTTT.

This clone was seen only once. The V call is TRBV4-1, the J call TRBJ2-1; TRBD1 matches at 9 bases. The CDR3 has 17 amino acids. Looked up from germline, CDR1 is MGHRA and CDR2 is YSYEKL. The ends lost 3 bases at V and 8 bases at J; junction bases unmatched: 14. The CDR3 loop is CASSHQTTGTGNDEQFF. The CDR3 region has the DNA TGCGCCAGCAGCCATCAGACGACCGGGACAGGGAACGATGAGCAGTTCTTC.

The chain joins TRBV7-9 to TRBJ2-5; 10 bases fit TRBD2. V was clipped by 3 bases and J by 5 bases; unmatched bases: 3. Germline V gene lookup returns CDR1 SEHNR and CDR2 FQNEAQ (reference sequence). The CDR3 is 14 residues long. The CDR3 reads CASSFTSGVETQYF. CDR3 bases: TGTGCCAGCAGCTTCACTAGCGGGGTGGAGACCCAGTACTTC. Combining the CDR3 with reference TRBV7-9 and TRBJ2-5 gives the whole variable domain DTGVSQNPRHKITKRGQNVTFRCDPISEHNRLYWYRQTLGQGPEFLTYFQNEAQLEKSRLLSDRFSAERPKGSFSTLEIQRTEQGDSAMYLCASSFTSGVETQYFGPGTRLLVL.

This chain connects TRBV4-2 to TRBJ2-1, with D possibly being TRBD2 (7 bases). This CDR3 has 16 residues. The V gene lost 4 bases and the J gene lost 9 bases, with 22 bases spanning the gap. Germline values: CDR1 LGHNA, CDR2 YNFKEQ. CDR3 residues: CASSPRVGGRESEQFF. Here the CDR3 DNA reads TGTGCCAGCAGCCCCAGGGTTGGGGGGCGGGAGAGTGAGCAGTTCTTC.

The CDR3 DNA reads TGCGCCAGCAGCAAGGGACTAGCGGGAGGGCTTCATGAGCAGTTCTTC. It specifies CASSKGLAGGLHEQFF. This rearrangement joins TRBV5-1 to TRBJ2-1; 16 nucleotides line up with TRBD2. The CDR3 extends over 16 amino acids. V dropped 4 bases and J dropped 8; count of bases not matched to a gene: 6. Germline assignment: CDR1 SGHRS and CDR2 YFSETQ.

The chain couples TRBV2 to TRBJ2-2; 8 bases agree with TRBD2. The length of the CDR3 is 15 residues. Germline V gives CDR1 SNHLY, CDR2 FYNNEI. J lost 5 bases, V lost 6 bases, and 8 bases had no gene match. This CDR3 reads CASRGAGGYTGELFF. CDR3 nucleotides: TGTGCCAGCAGGGGGGCGGGAGGTTATACCGGGGAGCTGTTTTTT.

The rearrangement uses TRBV7-8 and TRBJ1-3; TRBD1 matches 8 bases. The ends lost 2 bases at V and 1 base at J; junction bases unmatched: 10. CDR3 length: 18 residues. Germline V CDR1 and CDR2: SGHVS, FQNEAQ. The CDR3 nucleotides are TGTGCCAGCAGCTTAACTCGGACAGGGTCTAGGTCTGGAAACACCATATATTTT. Translated: CASSLTRTGSRSGNTIYF. Based on the CDR3 plus reference TRBV7-8 and TRBJ1-3, the full variable domain is GAGVSQSPRYKVAKRGQDVALRCDPISGHVSLFWYQQALGQGPEFLTYFQNEAQLDKSGLPSDRFFAERPEGSVSTLKIQRTQQEDSAVYLCASSLTRTGSRSGNTIYFGEGSWLTVV.

The genes are TRBV28 and TRBJ2-2, with 10 bases matching TRBD1. J was trimmed by 4 bases and V by 6 bases; bases with no gene match: 8. The CDR3 is 16 residues long. Germline lookup yields CDR1 MDHEN and CDR2 SYDVKM. The CDR3 spells CASSTPGQGFTGELFF. The CDR3 coding sequence is TGTGCCAGCAGCACACCGGGACAGGGGTTCACCGGGGAGCTGTTTTTT.

This clone has a handful of counts. This chain links TRBV5-6 with TRBJ1-1, with TRBD1 matching over 10 bases. V dropped 4 bases and J dropped 3; count of bases not matched to a gene: 12. The CDR3 is 17 residues long. The V gene's germline CDR1 is SGHDT and CDR2 YYEEEE. CDR3 sequence: CASSRTGGNPRDTEAFF. CDR3 DNA sequence: TGTGCCAGCAGCCGGACAGGGGGGAACCCTAGGGACACTGAAGCTTTCTTT.

This chain uses TRBV10-1 with TRBJ2-1; 9 nucleotides agree with TRBD2. The CDR3 is made up of 16 amino acids. Looked up from germline, CDR1 is WNHNN and CDR2 is SYGVQD (reference sequence). J lost 5 bases, V lost 0 bases, and 5 bases had no gene match. The DNA for the CDR3 is TGCGCCAGCAGTGAGTCGGCGGGAGGGCCAGACAATGAGCAGTTCTTC. Residues: CASSESAGGPDNEQFF.

This chain joins TRBV30 and TRBJ1-1; D is perhaps TRBD1 (6 bases). Germline V gene lookup returns CDR1 GTSNPN and CDR2 SVGIG (reference sequence). The CDR3 is 12 residues long. V dropped 5 bases and J dropped 4 bases, with 11 bases sitting between them. CDR3 residues: CAWATGRTEAFF. CDR3 DNA: TGTGCCTGGGCAACAGGGCGCACTGAAGCTTTCTTT. Looking up the rest from reference TRBV30 and TRBJ1-1 gives the full variable domain: SQTIHQWPATLVQPVGSPLSLECTVEGTSNPNLYWYRQAAGRGLQLLFYSVGIGQISSEVPQNLSASRPQDRQFILSSKKLLLSDSGFYLCAWATGRTEAFFGQGTRLTVV.

The gene calls are TRBV30 and TRBJ2-2, with D possibly matching TRBD2 (5 bases). Germline CDR1 and CDR2: GTSNPN and SVGIG (reference sequence). The CDR3 length is 12 residues. The V end lost 4 bases, the J end lost 8 bases, and 11 bases lay between the germline ends. The CDR3 sequence: CAWIGGLGELFF. The CDR3 DNA reads as TGTGCCTGGATTGGAGGTTTAGGGGAGCTGTTTTTT.

The V call is TRBV6-1, the J call TRBJ1-5; tentatively, D is TRBD1 (5 bases). Trimming took 2 bases from V and 5 from J, leaving 7 bases between them. In germline, CDR1 is MNHNS, CDR2 SASEGT. The CDR3 consists of 13 residues. The CDR3 sequence: CASSEWGDQPQHF. CDR3 nucleotides: TGTGCCAGCAGTGAATGGGGGGATCAGCCCCAGCATTTT.

V is TRBV18 and J is TRBJ2-1; the match to TRBD2 covers 8 bases. This CDR3 has 16 amino acids. Germline assignment: CDR1 KGHSH and CDR2 LQKENI. The trim removed 3 bases at V and 5 bases at J, leaving 9 bases unmatched. The CDR3 coding sequence is TGTGCCAGCTCACCCTTTGAACTAGCGGCAAACAATGAGCAGTTCTTC. This encodes CASSPFELAANNEQFF.

This chain joins TRBV4-2 and TRBJ2-1, with D unclear. CDR3 length equals 15 residues. Germline CDR1 is LGHNA and CDR2 is YNFKEQ. V shed 0 bases and J shed 4 bases, with 10 bases lying between them. The CDR3 bases are TGTGCCAGCAGCCAAGATATCGTCCAGTACAATGAGCAGTTCTTC. This encodes CASSQDIVQYNEQFF.

This clone was seen a few times. This chain joins TRBV5-5 and TRBJ1-1, with unresolved D. Germline assignment: CDR1 SGHKS and CDR2 YYEKEE (reference sequence). Trimming shortened V by 3 bases and J by 0 bases, and 6 bases separated the two germline ends. The length of the CDR3 is 13 residues. The CDR3 DNA reads as TGTGCCAGCAGCTGGGCGATGAACACTGAAGCTTTCTTT. Translating gives CASSWAMNTEAFF.

The chain employs TRBV2 and TRBJ1-1; D perhaps matches TRBD1 (5 bases). The V gene's germline CDR1 is SNHLY and CDR2 FYNNEI. Trimming took off 4 bases at V and 13 bases at J, with 16 bases between the two ends. This CDR3 is built from 12 residues. DNA for the CDR3: TGTGCCAGCAGTGTAGGCGGGACGGAACGTTTCTTT. It encodes CASSVGGTERFF.

J is TRBJ2-5 and V is TRBV29-1, with 11 positions matching TRBD2. Trimming took 6 bases from V and 4 from J; bases not matched to a gene: 4. CDR3 length: 13 amino acids. The germline CDR1 and CDR2 sequences are SQVTM and ANQGSEA. CDR3 in amino acids: CSVHSGRGETQYF. The CDR3 DNA is TGCAGCGTACATAGCGGGAGGGGAGAGACCCAGTACTTC. Variable domain in full (rest from reference TRBV29-1 and TRBJ2-5): SAVISQKPSRDICQRGTSLTIQCQVDSQVTMMFWYRQQPGQSLTLIATANQGSEATYESGFVIDKFPISRPNLTFSTLTVSNMSPEDSSIYLCSVHSGRGETQYFGPGTRLLVL.

CDR3 nucleotide sequence: TGTGCCAGCAGTTATAGCGGGCAAGAGACCCAGTACTTC. Translated: CASSYSGQETQYF. The V call is TRBV6-5, the J call TRBJ2-5; the match to TRBD2 covers 7 bases. The CDR3 spans 13 residues. CDR1 MNHEY and CDR2 SVGAGI come from the germline V gene. The V gene end was trimmed by 3 bases and the J gene end by 2 bases; junction bases not matched to a gene: 0.

J is TRBJ1-6 and V is TRBV28, with D unresolved. Germline V gene data show CDR1 as MDHEN and CDR2 as SYDVKM. Trimming cost V 6 bases and J 10 bases, with 10 bases left between them. CDR3 size: 12 residues. Here the CDR3 reads CASSLSRSPLHF. DNA for the CDR3: TGTGCCAGCAGCCTAAGTCGGTCACCCCTCCACTTT.

CDR3 sequence: CSVGDIRGQAFF. Written as DNA, the CDR3 is TGCAGCGTTGGTGATATCAGGGGGCAGGCTTTCTTT. This chain connects TRBV29-1 to TRBJ1-1; 8 bases are shared with TRBD1. The V gene end was trimmed by 4 bases and the J gene end by 11 bases; junction bases not matched to a gene: 9. The germline V gene has CDR1 SQVTM and CDR2 ANQGSEA. The CDR3 sequence is 12 residues long.